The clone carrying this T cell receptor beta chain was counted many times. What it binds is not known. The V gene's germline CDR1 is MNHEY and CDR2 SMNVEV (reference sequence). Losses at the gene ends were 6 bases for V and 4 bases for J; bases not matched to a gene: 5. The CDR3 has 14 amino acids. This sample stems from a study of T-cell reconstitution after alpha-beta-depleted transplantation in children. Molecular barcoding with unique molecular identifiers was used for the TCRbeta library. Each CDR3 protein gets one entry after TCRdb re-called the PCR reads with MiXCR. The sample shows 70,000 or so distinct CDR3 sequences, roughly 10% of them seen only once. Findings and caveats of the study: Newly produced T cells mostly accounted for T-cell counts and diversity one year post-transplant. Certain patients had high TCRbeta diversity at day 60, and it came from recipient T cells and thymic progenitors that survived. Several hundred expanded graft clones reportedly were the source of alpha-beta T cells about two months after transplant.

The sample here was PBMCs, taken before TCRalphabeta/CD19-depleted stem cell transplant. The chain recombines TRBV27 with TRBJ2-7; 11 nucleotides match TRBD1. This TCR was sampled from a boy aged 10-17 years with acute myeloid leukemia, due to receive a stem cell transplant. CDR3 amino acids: CASSPGTGGYEQYF. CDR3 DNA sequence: TGTGCCAGCAGCCCCGGGACAGGGGGTTACGAGCAGTACTTC.